This TCR beta chain came from a study of blood T cell repertoires in COVID-19. Study-level information: COVID-19 samples, acute and convalescent, were from the United States, Italy and Spain. Sources were T cells, B-cell-depleted T cells, or PBMCs; the material itself was cDNA or gDNA.

The CDR3 spans 13 residues. Trimming left V 3 bases short and J 7 bases short, with 9 bases between. Germline lookup yields CDR1 SNHLY and CDR2 FYNNEI. Methods used by the authors: Amplification of reference gene primers provided the estimated nucleated cell counts. Produced via immunoSEQ multiplex PCR; TCRdb's table is partial and in-frame only. V, J and clone size are taken as reported in that table, and D and trimming were inferred from the DNA itself. The table lists over 75,000 clones, approximately 88% of them singletons. The TCR originated in a woman aged 80 or over with active or convalescent COVID-19. The V and J genes are TRBV2 and TRBJ2-2, with a tentative D call TRBD2 (6 bases). The sample taken for sequencing was peripheral blood. The CDR3 loop reads CASSDGGFGELFF. The CDR3 DNA is TGTGCCAGCAGTGACGGGGGTTTCGGGGAGCTGTTTTTT.